What follows are 15 T cell receptor beta chains derived from one specimen sequenced in a study of breast tumors, draining lymph nodes, adjacent tissues. Breast cancer patients provided tissue from their axillary draining lymph nodes. TCRdb independently ran MiXCR on the multiplex PCR reads; one entry per CDR3 protein. Of more than 250,000 distinct CDR3 sequences in the sample, more than 30% were seen once. Material for sequencing was axillary lymph node tissue. Source of these receptors: a female donor with breast cancer. Some clones in this sample may be carry-over from other donors' samples.

This chain links TRBV5-5 with TRBJ2-5, with D possibly called TRBD1 or TRBD2 (5 bases each). Germline V lookup: CDR1 SGHKS, CDR2 YYEKEE (reference sequence). Trimming stripped 2 bases from V and 2 bases from J, with 16 bases between. There are 16 residues in the CDR3. This CDR3 is CASSFTGPAEQETQYF. The CDR3 nucleotides read TGTGCCAGCAGCTTCACGGGACCAGCGGAACAAGAGACCCAGTACTTC.

This clonotype was found many times. This chain links TRBV6-5 with TRBJ1-5; TRBD1 aligns across 8 bases. V gave up 10 bases and J gave up 3 bases; unmatched junction bases: 5. Germline V gene data show CDR1 as MNHEY and CDR2 as SVGAGI. The CDR3 is 13 residues long. The CDR3 region has the DNA TGTGCCACACGACAGGGGTTCAATCAGCCCCAGCATTTT. It encodes CATRQGFNQPQHF.

This clonotype showed up just once. V gene TRBV7-9 combines with J gene TRBJ2-4; no definite D call. Deletions cut 6 bases from V and 2 bases from J, with 5 bases between. Germline V lookup: CDR1 SEHNR, CDR2 FQNEAQ (reference sequence). This CDR3 has 12 residues. The CDR3, as DNA: TGTGCCAGCAGTTTACCCAAAAACATTCAGTACTTC. Its protein product is CASSLPKNIQYF.

At least ten counts were recorded for this clonotype. The chain links TRBV29-1 to TRBJ1-2, with no clear D. The CDR3 covers 13 residues. Between the trimmed V and J ends, which lost 0 bases and 7 bases, there was a span of 12 bases. The germline V gene encodes CDR1 SQVTM and CDR2 ANQGSEA. This CDR3 is CSVEDVYSLGYTF. The DNA of the CDR3 is TGCAGCGTTGAAGATGTGTACAGCCTTGGCTACACCTTC.

This clonotype has at least ten counts. The rearrangement links TRBV30 to TRBJ1-6; D perhaps matches TRBD1 (5 bases). CDR1 GTSNPN and CDR2 SVGIG come from the germline V gene (reference sequence). V was shortened by 8 bases and J by 5 bases, with 13 bases between the two germline ends. The CDR3 runs to 13 residues. The chain's CDR3 is CARRAGNNSPLHF. Written as DNA, the CDR3 is TGTGCCCGGCGGGCAGGGAATAATTCACCCCTCCACTTT. Complete variable domain (other parts from reference TRBV30 and TRBJ1-6): SQTIHQWPATLVQPVGSPLSLECTVEGTSNPNLYWYRQAAGRGLQLLFYSVGIGQISSEVPQNLSASRPQDRQFILSSKKLLLSDSGFYLCARRAGNNSPLHFGNGTRLTVT.

This clonotype occurred many times. The rearrangement uses TRBV7-2 and TRBJ1-4, with D uncertain. Germline CDR1 reads SGHTA; CDR2 reads FQGNSA. Trimming removed 8 bases from V and 3 bases from J, with 13 bases in between. The CDR3 extends over 14 amino acids. CDR3 residues: CASAIGRANEKLFF. The CDR3 DNA is TGTGCCAGCGCAATAGGGAGGGCTAATGAAAAACTGTTTTTT.

With regard to this clonotype: A single base separates this from a much larger clone, so it may be a read error. The rearrangement joins TRBV6-1 to TRBJ1-2, with D possibly being TRBD1 (6 bases). The CDR3 has 16 amino acids. The germline gives CDR1 MNHNS, CDR2 SASEGT. The CDR3 spells CASSQAQGRSGYGYTF. In DNA, the CDR3 is TGTGCCAGCAGTCAAGCTCAGGGGAGGAGCGGCTATGGCTACACCTTC.

This clonotype was counted many times. The CDR3 nucleotides read TGTGCCAGCAGTCGTTACCAGGGGAGCAGCACAGATACGCAGTATTTT. Its protein product is CASSRYQGSSTDTQYF. This chain joins TRBV11-2 and TRBJ2-3, with D perhaps TRBD1 (6 bases). Germline values: CDR1 SGHAT, CDR2 FQNNGV. Trimming stripped 6 bases from V and 0 bases from J, with 16 bases between. This CDR3 comprises 16 residues.

Here the CDR3 DNA reads TGCGCTAGCCCAACCCGACTAGCGGGAGATACGCAGTATTTT. Translating it yields CASPTRLAGDTQYF. The chain uses TRBV5-1 and TRBJ2-3, with TRBD2 matching 10 bases. Per the germline V gene, CDR1 is SGHRS and CDR2 is YFSETQ. The CDR3 length is 14 residues.

This clonotype was seen more than once but under ten times. The chain combines TRBV3-1 with TRBJ1-2; TRBD1 agrees at 7 bases. The CDR3 is 14 amino acids. J lost 10 bases, V lost 0 bases, and 8 bases had no gene match. The germline gives CDR1 LGHDT, CDR2 YNNKEL (reference sequence). The CDR3 loop is CASSQELGGGYYTF. The CDR3, as DNA: TGTGCCAGCAGCCAAGAGTTAGGGGGCGGATACTACACCTTC.

There are a few counts of this clonotype. The J gene is TRBJ2-7, the V gene TRBV18, with 11 bases that match TRBD1. The CDR3 sequence is 16 residues long. Germline V CDR1 and CDR2: KGHSH, LQKENI. V shed 4 bases, J shed 7 bases, and the junction held 12 bases outside the gene matches. This CDR3 is CASSRDLGQGVGEQYF. The CDR3, as DNA: TGTGCCAGCTCACGGGACCTGGGACAGGGGGTCGGGGAGCAGTACTTC.

This clonotype was observed at least ten times. This chain joins TRBV6-4 and TRBJ2-5, with a possible D match to TRBD2 (6 bases). Germline CDR1 reads MRHNA; CDR2 reads SNTAGT. CDR3 size: 13 residues. The V gene lost 5 bases and the J gene lost 4 bases, with 11 bases spanning the gap. The CDR3 nucleotides read TGTGCCAGCAGTCGGGCCGGGGGAGAGACCCAGTACTTC. It translates to CASSRAGGETQYF.

V gene TRBV6-1 combines with J gene TRBJ2-7; TRBD2 matches at 13 bases. Losses at the gene ends were 1 base for V and 3 bases for J; bases not matched to a gene: 3. Germline V lookup: CDR1 MNHNS, CDR2 SASEGT. CDR3 length: 16 amino acids. The CDR3 loop reads CASSEGTSGSVYEQYF. CDR3 nucleotide sequence: TGTGCCAGCAGTGAAGGGACTAGCGGGAGCGTCTACGAGCAGTACTTC.

Regarding this clonotype: A single base separates this from a much larger clone, so it may be a read error. This sequence joins TRBV20-1 and TRBJ2-1, with a possible D match to TRBD2 (6 bases). Germline V CDR1 and CDR2: DFQATT, SNEGSKA (reference sequence). CDR3 length: 12 amino acids. The CDR3 region has the DNA TGCAGTGAAACGGGGAGGTACAATGAGCCGTTCTTC. This translates into CSETGRYNEPFF.

This clonotype showed up many times. V gene TRBV11-3 combines with J gene TRBJ2-5; TRBD2 is a possible D gene (6 bases). Trimming shortened V by 10 bases and J by 3 bases, and 15 bases separated the two germline ends. The CDR3 length is 13 residues. CDR1 is SGHNT and CDR2 is YENEEA in the germline V gene. This CDR3 reads CANGGRPEETQYF. In DNA, the CDR3 is TGTGCCAACGGGGGTAGACCTGAAGAGACCCAGTACTTC.